These 15 T cell receptor beta chains originate from one sample sequenced in a study of blood T cell repertoires in COVID-19. The repertoire was sequenced with immunoSEQ multiplex PCR; TCRdb's copy has only in-frame clones and lacks some. The data hold some 190,000 clones, with about four fifths observed a single time. The specimen was peripheral blood. The receptors come from an older woman with COVID-19, enrolled during active disease.

The chain couples TRBV5-4 to TRBJ2-1; TRBD1 matches 7 bases. Germline V gene lookup returns CDR1 SGHNT and CDR2 YYREEE (reference sequence). The CDR3 consists of 16 residues. V shed 4 bases and J 4 bases; nucleotides not matched to a gene: 11. The CDR3 bases are TGTGCCAGCAGCCTCAGGGACAGAGGGGCATACAATGAGCAGTTCTTC. Its translation: CASSLRDRGAYNEQFF.

The sample holds one count of this clone. The V call is TRBV6-5, the J call TRBJ1-1; D ambiguous. Germline V gene sequence: CDR1 MNHEY, CDR2 SVGAGI. The CDR3 consists of 14 residues. V lost 5 bases and J lost 4, with 14 bases in between. The CDR3 DNA follows: TGTGCCAGCAGTCAAACCCCGGGATTCACTGAAGCTTTCTTT. Encoded protein: CASSQTPGFTEAFF.

The chain carries TRBV6-6 and TRBJ2-2; D may be TRBD2 (7 bases). CDR3 size: 16 residues. Germline CDR1 reads MNHNY; CDR2 reads SVGAGI (reference sequence). The V and J ends lost 8 bases and 4 bases respectively, with 20 bases between them. The CDR3 DNA reads TGTGCCAGCGGGGGCAAAGTGGGCGGGAGCACCGGGGAGCTGTTTTTT. As protein: CASGGKVGGSTGELFF.

This clone was seen once. This chain uses TRBV5-1 with TRBJ1-2; D may be TRBD1 (5 bases). CDR1 and CDR2 (germline): SGHRS, YFSETQ. V lost 5 bases to trimming and J lost 7 bases, with 12 bases between them. The CDR3 runs to 12 residues. The CDR3 region has the DNA TGCGCCAGCAGATGGGAAAGGGGTGGCTACACCTTC. The encoded protein is CASRWERGGYTF.

The V call is TRBV5-4, the J call TRBJ2-5, with D unresolved. CDR3 length: 12 residues. V shed 4 bases and J shed 3 bases, with 7 bases lying between them. Germline V gives CDR1 SGHNT, CDR2 YYREEE (reference sequence). The CDR3 DNA is TGTGCCAGCAGCGCGGTTAAAGAGACCCAGTACTTC. Protein sequence: CASSAVKETQYF. The full variable domain, rest sourced from reference TRBV5-4 and TRBJ2-5, is ETGVTQSPTHLIKTRGQQVTLRCSSQSGHNTVSWYQQALGQGPQFIFQYYREEENGRGNFPPRFSGLQFPNYSSELNVNALELDDSALYLCASSAVKETQYFGPGTRLLVL.

This chain joins TRBV7-9 and TRBJ1-1; possible D gene TRBD1, 5 bases. Trimming shortened V by 5 bases and J by 1 base, and 8 bases separated the two germline ends. This CDR3 has 13 amino acids. Germline assignment: CDR1 SEHNR and CDR2 FQNEAQ (reference sequence). The CDR3 region is CASSQDTNTEAFF. The CDR3 DNA is TGTGCCAGCAGCCAGGACACGAACACTGAAGCTTTCTTT.

The chain employs TRBV30 and TRBJ2-3; TRBD2 matches at 8 bases. The CDR3 contains 13 residues. Trimming at V came to 4 bases and at J to 5 bases, leaving 5 bases not matched to a gene. The germline CDR1 and CDR2 sequences are GTSNPN and SVGIG (reference sequence). DNA of the CDR3: TGTGCCTGGATTTCGCGGGAGGTAGATACGCAGTATTTT. Amino acid sequence: CAWISREVDTQYF.

This chain connects TRBV6-1 to TRBJ2-1; TRBD1 might be the D (5 bases). The ends were cut back, 2 bases at V and 2 bases at J, with 7 bases in the middle. CDR1 is MNHNS and CDR2 is SASEGT in the germline V gene. This CDR3 has 14 residues. DNA of the CDR3: TGTGCCAGCAGTGAACAGGGCGCCTACAATGAGCAGTTCTTC. This translates into CASSEQGAYNEQFF.

The J gene is TRBJ2-6, the V gene TRBV5-1; 8 nucleotides align to TRBD1. Germline CDR1 SGHRS, CDR2 YFSETQ. The J segment lost 0 bases and the V segment lost 4 bases, leaving 6 bases of the junction unmatched. This CDR3 contains 17 residues. The CDR3 protein is CASSPNTGGSGANVLTF. Here the CDR3 DNA reads TGCGCCAGCAGCCCAAACACAGGGGGCTCTGGGGCCAACGTCCTGACTTTC.

The sample holds one count of this clone. This rearrangement joins TRBV7-8 to TRBJ1-1; 9 nucleotides line up with TRBD1. V trimming: 5 bases; J trimming: 4 bases; junction bases outside the gene matches: 11. The germline V gene encodes CDR1 SGHVS and CDR2 FQNEAQ. The CDR3 length is 16 residues. This CDR3 is CASSERDRAGSTEAFF. The DNA of the CDR3 is TGTGCCAGCAGCGAACGGGACAGGGCTGGGAGCACTGAAGCTTTCTTT.

The rearrangement uses TRBV27 and TRBJ2-2, with a possible D match to TRBD1 (5 bases). The CDR3 has 13 residues. Germline lookup yields CDR1 MNHEY and CDR2 SMNVEV (reference sequence). Trimming took off 1 base at V and 6 bases at J, with 6 bases between the two ends. DNA of the CDR3: TGTGCCAGCAGTTTATGGGGCTCCGGGGAGCTGTTTTTT. This codes for CASSLWGSGELFF.

The chain has TRBV9 and TRBJ2-3, with 9 positions matching TRBD2. CDR1 and CDR2 from the germline V gene are SGDLS and YYNGEE. The CDR3 is made up of 20 amino acids. V lost 0 bases, J lost 3 bases, and 17 bases stayed unmatched. The CDR3, as DNA: TGTGCCAGCAGCGTAGGAGGGATGGTAGCGGGGGAACTAGGAACAGATACGCAGTATTTT. As protein: CASSVGGMVAGELGTDTQYF. The full variable domain, its missing parts supplied by reference TRBV9 and TRBJ2-3, is DSGVTQTPKHLITATGQRVTLRCSPRSGDLSVYWYQQSLDQGLQFLIQYYNGEERAKGNILERFSAQQFPDLHSELNLSSLELGDSALYFCASSVGGMVAGELGTDTQYFGPGTRLTVL.

The chain recombines TRBV28 with TRBJ2-5, with 9 nucleotides matching TRBD1. Germline loops: CDR1 MDHEN, CDR2 SYDVKM. Unmatched junction bases numbered 3, after V lost 5 bases and J lost 5 bases. The CDR3 has 13 amino acids. The CDR3 loop reads CASSLGQGETQYF. The DNA for the CDR3 is TGTGCCAGCAGTCTCGGACAGGGGGAGACCCAGTACTTC.

This chain connects TRBV18 to TRBJ1-6, with 11 bases matching TRBD1. V gave up 3 bases and J gave up 6 bases; unmatched junction bases: 1. Germline V gene lookup returns CDR1 KGHSH and CDR2 LQKENI. The length of the CDR3 is 15 residues. Here the CDR3 reads CASSPGTGGNSPLHF. The CDR3 bases are TGTGCCAGCTCACCCGGGACAGGGGGTAATTCACCCCTCCACTTT.

The rearrangement links TRBV5-4 to TRBJ2-2; D might be TRBD1 (5 bases). CDR3 length: 15 residues. Germline V CDR1 and CDR2: SGHNT, YYREEE (reference sequence). V was trimmed by 2 bases and J by 4 bases, leaving 12 bases between them. This chain's CDR3 is CASSFVGRSTGELFF. The CDR3 DNA sequence: TGTGCCAGCAGCTTCGTGGGGCGAAGCACCGGGGAGCTGTTTTTT.